This passage covers 27 T cell receptor beta chains from one sample sequenced in a study of blood T cell repertoires in COVID-19. Only in-frame clones appear in the TCRdb table, and some are missing; sequencing was by immunoSEQ multiplex PCR. The sample has over 250,000 clones, 90% seen once; the top ten hold around 2.5%. The sequenced material came from PBMCs or T cells enriched from blood (not recorded which). These receptors were obtained from a man aged 55-75 years who had recovered from COVID-19.

This chain links TRBV11-3 with TRBJ2-2; 7 bases match TRBD2. The V gene's germline CDR1 is SGHNT and CDR2 YENEEA. CDR3 length equals 15 residues. Trimming took 5 bases from V and 3 from J; bases not matched to a gene: 6. The CDR3 region has the DNA TGTGCCAGCAGCGGGCGGGAGAGGCACACCGGGGAGCTGTTTTTT. It encodes CASSGRERHTGELFF.

As to this clone: This CDR3 is also generated by other DNA sequences in the sample. The rearrangement joins TRBV19 to TRBJ1-5; a possible D gene is TRBD1 (5 bases). V gave up 3 bases and J gave up 4 bases, with 7 bases separating them. The CDR3 is made up of 13 amino acids. Germline V gene data show CDR1 as LNHDA and CDR2 as SQIVND (reference sequence). As DNA, the CDR3 is TGTGCCAGTAGTATCCGGGGGAATCAGCCCCAGCATTTT. It specifies CASSIRGNQPQHF.

V is TRBV7-9 and J is TRBJ2-1; the match to TRBD1 covers 9 bases. CDR1 is SEHNR and CDR2 is FQNEAQ in the germline V gene (reference sequence). This CDR3 is built from 16 residues. After removal of 7 bases from V and 3 bases from J, the junction contained 10 bases not matched to a gene. CDR3 bases: TGTGCCAGCACTCTGACCGGGACAGGGCTCTACAATGAGCAGTTCTTC. Protein product: CASTLTGTGLYNEQFF.

The chain employs TRBV23-1 and TRBJ2-7; the D gene is possibly TRBD2 (5 bases). TRBV23-1 counts as an open reading frame of uncertain function. The V end was cut by 0 bases, the J end by 6 bases, with 9 bases between. There are 13 residues in the CDR3. The CDR3 region has the DNA TGCGCCAGCAGTCAATCGCGAGGGTTCGAGCAGTACTTC. Translated: CASSQSRGFEQYF.

On this clone itself: Other DNA variants within this sample encode the same CDR3. The CDR3 DNA reads TGTGCCAGCAGCGTAGCGGGTGCGTCGAACACTGAAGCTTTCTTT. It is translated as CASSVAGASNTEAFF. The chain uses TRBV9 and TRBJ1-1; D is unclear. The germline V and J ends were trimmed by 0 bases and 1 base, with 10 bases remaining between them. Germline-derived CDR1 and CDR2 are SGDLS and YYNGEE. The CDR3 has 15 residues.

This clone was seen a handful of times. This rearrangement joins TRBV4-2 to TRBJ1-1, with D uncertain. Germline V gene sequence: CDR1 LGHNA, CDR2 YNFKEQ. The CDR3 consists of 15 residues. V lost 1 base to trimming and J lost 0 bases, with 9 bases between them. The CDR3 nucleotides read TGTGCCAGCAGCCAAGTTTTATGGCTGAACACTGAAGCTTTCTTT. Translated, it gives CASSQVLWLNTEAFF.

The genes are TRBV19 and TRBJ1-6, with D hard to call. The V end was cut by 4 bases, the J end by 6 bases, with 4 bases between. This CDR3 has 12 amino acids. The germline V gene encodes CDR1 LNHDA and CDR2 SQIVND (reference sequence). CDR3 sequence (DNA): TGTGCCAGTAGTACCTCTAATTCACCCCTCCACTTT. It encodes CASSTSNSPLHF. Full variable domain (remainder filled in from reference TRBV19 and TRBJ1-6): DGGITQSPKYLFRKEGQNVTLSCEQNLNHDAMYWYRQDPGQGLRLIYYSQIVNDFQKGDIAEGYSVSREKKESFPLTVTSAQKNPTAFYLCASSTSNSPLHFGNGTRLTVT.

This chain connects TRBV19 to TRBJ2-7; D possibly corresponds to TRBD1 (5 bases). Germline-derived CDR1 and CDR2 are LNHDA and SQIVND (reference sequence). The ends were cut back, 9 bases at V and 7 bases at J, with 13 bases in the middle. This CDR3 is 11 amino acids long. This CDR3 reads CASKTSGEQYF. For the CDR3, the DNA is TGTGCCAGCAAAACCTCAGGGGAGCAGTACTTC. The complete variable domain, with remaining parts taken from reference TRBV19 and TRBJ2-7, reads DGGITQSPKYLFRKEGQNVTLSCEQNLNHDAMYWYRQDPGQGLRLIYYSQIVNDFQKGDIAEGYSVSREKKESFPLTVTSAQKNPTAFYLCASKTSGEQYFGPGTRLTVT.

The chain carries TRBV11-2 and TRBJ2-7; 10 bases map to TRBD1. With 5 bases clipped from V and 1 base from J, the junction kept 5 bases outside the gene matches. CDR1 is SGHAT and CDR2 is FQNNGV in the germline V gene. This CDR3 is built from 15 residues. CDR3: CASSPRTGGSYEQYF. CDR3 nucleotides: TGTGCCAGCAGCCCACGGACAGGGGGATCCTACGAGCAGTACTTC.

V gene TRBV7-9 combines with J gene TRBJ1-2; 8 bases align to TRBD1. This CDR3 region has 13 residues. The J segment lost 6 bases and the V segment lost 4 bases, leaving 4 bases of the junction unmatched. The germline CDR1 and CDR2 sequences are SEHNR and FQNEAQ (reference sequence). The CDR3: CASSSTGVNGYTF. DNA of the CDR3: TGTGCCAGCAGCTCGACAGGGGTTAATGGCTACACCTTC.

The CDR3, as DNA: TGTGCCACCAGTGCTTCTCTAGCTGTACCAGATACGCAGTATTTT. Protein product: CATSASLAVPDTQYF. The chain uses TRBV24-1 and TRBJ2-3, with a possible D match to TRBD2 (5 bases). This CDR3 has 15 amino acids. Germline V gene lookup returns CDR1 KGHDR and CDR2 SFDVKD. Trimming took 5 bases from V and 4 from J, leaving 15 bases between them.

The V gene is TRBV5-4, the J gene TRBJ2-3; D is ambiguous. The CDR3 is made up of 12 amino acids. CDR1 SGHNT and CDR2 YYREEE come from the germline V gene (reference sequence). The V gene lost 3 bases and the J gene lost 4 bases, with 6 bases spanning the gap. CDR3 DNA sequence: TGTGCCAGCAGCTCCGGAGCAGATACGCAGTATTTT. This translates into CASSSGADTQYF.

The chain combines TRBV9 with TRBJ1-2; no clear D. With 4 bases removed from V and 3 bases from J, the gap between germline ends came to 10 bases. This CDR3 contains 13 residues. The germline V gene has CDR1 SGDLS and CDR2 YYNGEE. The chain's CDR3 is CASSPPSYYGYTF. DNA of the CDR3: TGTGCCAGCAGCCCCCCTTCCTACTATGGCTACACCTTC.

The chain joins TRBV5-5 to TRBJ2-1, with unresolved D. The germline V and J ends were trimmed by 4 bases and 2 bases, with 13 bases remaining between them. The CDR3 length is 15 residues. Germline V gene lookup returns CDR1 SGHKS and CDR2 YYEKEE (reference sequence). The CDR3 nucleotides read TGTGCCAGCAGCGGGTATAGAGGTCCCTACAATGAGCAGTTCTTC. Its protein product is CASSGYRGPYNEQFF.

V gene TRBV9 combines with J gene TRBJ2-7; 10 bases are shared with TRBD2. Germline V gene lookup returns CDR1 SGDLS and CDR2 YYNGEE. Unmatched junction bases numbered 4, after V lost 0 bases and J lost 4 bases. The CDR3 has 15 residues. The DNA of the CDR3 is TGTGCCAGCAGCGTAGACGGGACTAGCGAATACGAGCAGTACTTC. Translation gives CASSVDGTSEYEQYF.

The chain has TRBV18 and TRBJ2-7, with 7 bases matching TRBD1. The CDR3 sequence is 15 residues long. V shed 1 base, J shed 2 bases, and the junction held 5 bases outside the gene matches. Germline CDR1 is KGHSH and CDR2 is LQKENI. The CDR3 here is CASSPQGASAYEQYF. Here the CDR3 DNA reads TGTGCCAGCTCACCACAGGGGGCAAGCGCCTACGAGCAGTACTTC.

This clone was seen only once. V and J are TRBV9 and TRBJ1-5; TRBD1 is a possible D gene (5 bases). The CDR3 totals 13 residues. CDR1 and CDR2 from the germline V gene are SGDLS and YYNGEE. V was clipped by 0 bases and J by 5 bases, with 6 bases between them. The CDR3 loop is CASSVEGDQPQHF. In nucleotides, the CDR3 is TGTGCCAGCAGCGTAGAAGGGGATCAGCCCCAGCATTTT.

J is TRBJ1-4 and V is TRBV7-9, with 11 positions matching TRBD1. The germline CDR1 and CDR2 sequences are SEHNR and FQNEAQ (reference sequence). V lost 5 bases to trimming and J lost 8 bases; unmatched junction nucleotides: 7. The CDR3 consists of 15 residues. The CDR3 loop is CASSPGQGAVEKLFF. The CDR3, as DNA: TGTGCCAGCAGCCCCGGACAGGGGGCTGTGGAAAAACTGTTTTTT.

V and J are TRBV2 and TRBJ1-5; the D gene is possibly TRBD1 (5 bases). This CDR3 has 15 residues. V shed 6 bases and J shed 6 bases, with 18 bases lying between them. Germline assignment: CDR1 SNHLY and CDR2 FYNNEI. The CDR3 here is CASSGDGGAGQPQHF. The CDR3 nucleotides read TGTGCCAGCAGCGGAGACGGGGGTGCAGGTCAGCCCCAGCATTTT. The complete variable domain, with remaining parts taken from reference TRBV2 and TRBJ1-5, reads EPEVTQTPSHQVTQMGQEVILRCVPISNHLYFYWYRQILGQKVEFLVSFYNNEISEKSEIFDDQFSVERPDGSNFTLKIRSTKLEDSAMYFCASSGDGGAGQPQHFGDGTRLSIL.

V and J are TRBV11-3 and TRBJ2-1; 7 nucleotides line up with TRBD2. CDR3 length equals 15 residues. V shed 5 bases and J 4 bases; nucleotides not matched to a gene: 8. In germline, CDR1 is SGHNT, CDR2 YENEEA. CDR3 nucleotides: TGTGCCAGCAGCAAAAGACTAGCCGGGTACAATGAGCAGTTCTTC. Amino acids: CASSKRLAGYNEQFF. Looking up the rest from reference TRBV11-3 and TRBJ2-1 gives the full variable domain: EAGVVQSPRYKIIEKKQPVAFWCNPISGHNTLYWYLQNLGQGPELLIRYENEEAVDDSQLPKDRFSAERLKGVDSTLKIQPAELGDSAVYLCASSKRLAGYNEQFFGPGTRLTVL.

The J gene is TRBJ2-7, the V gene TRBV19, with 10 nucleotides matching TRBD2. V was clipped by 5 bases and J by 3 bases; unmatched bases: 13. Germline V lookup: CDR1 LNHDA, CDR2 SQIVND (reference sequence). The CDR3 consists of 17 residues. CDR3 DNA: TGTGCCAGTAGTGCCCGAGCCGGGGCTAGCGGGAGCTACGAGCAGTACTTC. Its translation: CASSARAGASGSYEQYF. Based on the CDR3 plus reference TRBV19 and TRBJ2-7, the full variable domain is DGGITQSPKYLFRKEGQNVTLSCEQNLNHDAMYWYRQDPGQGLRLIYYSQIVNDFQKGDIAEGYSVSREKKESFPLTVTSAQKNPTAFYLCASSARAGASGSYEQYFGPGTRLTVT.

This clone was detected once. Here the CDR3 reads CASSLAGANTEAFF. CDR3 nucleotides: TGCGCCAGCAGCCTGGCAGGTGCGAACACTGAAGCTTTCTTT. The rearrangement uses TRBV5-1 and TRBJ1-1; D unresolved. The CDR3 has 14 amino acids. CDR1 is SGHRS, CDR2 YFSETQ, per germline. V was cut by 4 bases and J by 1 base, with 11 bases left in between.

J is TRBJ2-5 and V is TRBV6-5; D remains unclear. Germline CDR1 and CDR2: MNHEY and SVGAGI. Trimming took off 11 bases at V and 1 base at J, with 14 bases between the two ends. This CDR3 has 13 amino acids. The CDR3 region has the DNA TGTGCCTTATTCGTACAGCTCCAAGAGACCCAGTACTTC. Translating it yields CALFVQLQETQYF.

The rearrangement joins TRBV28 to TRBJ1-2; D call uncertain. The CDR3 extends over 15 amino acids. The V end was cut by 4 bases, the J end by 1 base, with 13 bases between. Germline lookup yields CDR1 MDHEN and CDR2 SYDVKM. The CDR3 sequence: CASSSRGQFNYGYTF. The CDR3 DNA reads TGTGCCAGCAGTTCCCGTGGGCAGTTTAACTATGGCTACACCTTC.

This clone showed up just a few times. The V and J genes are TRBV7-9 and TRBJ1-1, with D perhaps TRBD1 (5 bases). This CDR3 has 14 residues. CDR1 and CDR2 from the germline V gene are SEHNR and FQNEAQ (reference sequence). V was clipped by 6 bases and J by 7 bases, with 18 bases between them. The DNA for the CDR3 is TGTGCCAGCAGAGCCCCCGGGGGAGTTGGTGAAGCTTTCTTT. Amino acids: CASRAPGGVGEAFF.

The rearrangement uses TRBV6-6 and TRBJ2-4, with TRBD1 as a possible D gene (6 bases). The V and J ends lost 3 bases and 5 bases respectively, with 11 bases between them. Per the germline V gene, CDR1 is MNHNY and CDR2 is SVGAGI (reference sequence). CDR3 size: 14 residues. CDR3 in DNA: TGTGCCAGCAGTTATCGACAGGCTGAAAACATTCAGTACTTC. This codes for CASSYRQAENIQYF.

The chain couples TRBV4-2 to TRBJ2-2; maybe TRBD1 (6 bases). Between the trimmed V and J ends, which lost 4 bases and 6 bases, there was a span of 21 bases. The germline V gene encodes CDR1 LGHNA and CDR2 YNFKEQ. CDR3 length: 17 amino acids. The CDR3 coding sequence is TGTGCCAGCAGCCTATCCTGGGCGACAGGAGCATCCGGGGAGCTGTTTTTT. Translated, it gives CASSLSWATGASGELFF.